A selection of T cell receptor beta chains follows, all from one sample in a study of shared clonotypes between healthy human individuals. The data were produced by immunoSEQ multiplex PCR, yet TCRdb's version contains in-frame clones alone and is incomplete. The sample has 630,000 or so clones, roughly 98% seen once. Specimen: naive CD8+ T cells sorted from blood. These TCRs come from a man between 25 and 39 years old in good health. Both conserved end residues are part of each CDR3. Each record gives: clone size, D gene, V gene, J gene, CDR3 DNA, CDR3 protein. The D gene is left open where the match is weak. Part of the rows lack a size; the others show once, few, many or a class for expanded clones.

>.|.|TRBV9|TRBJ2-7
TGTGCCAGCAGCGTAGTGTCCAATCCACTCTACGAGCAGTACTTC
CASSVVSNPLYEQYF
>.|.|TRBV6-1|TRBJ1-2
TGTGCCAGCAGTGAAGAGTTTGGGGCTAACTATGGCTACACCTTC
CASSEEFGANYGYTF
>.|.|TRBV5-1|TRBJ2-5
TGCGCCAGTCGACAGCCGGGACTGTACCAAGAGACCCAGTACTTC
CASRQPGLYQETQYF
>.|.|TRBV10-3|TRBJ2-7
TGTGCCATCAGTGAGAACCTGACAGTATCCTACGAGCAGTACTTC
CAISENLTVSYEQYF
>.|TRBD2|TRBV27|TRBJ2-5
TGTGCCAGCAGTCCCCGCCCTGTCCGGACTAGTCCGCTCGGGGAGACCCAGTACTTC
CASSPRPVRTSPLGETQYF
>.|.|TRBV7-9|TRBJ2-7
TGTGCCAGCAGCTTAGTGGGGTTGGTTGACGAGCAGTACTTC
CASSLVGLVDEQYF
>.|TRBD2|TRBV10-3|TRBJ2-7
TGTGCCATCAGTGACATTAACGGGAGGCCTTTCTCAGACGAGCAGTACTTC
CAISDINGRPFSDEQYF
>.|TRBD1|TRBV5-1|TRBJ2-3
TGCGCCAGCAGCTTCGGACAGGGATTCACAGATACGCAGTATTTT
CASSFGQGFTDTQYF
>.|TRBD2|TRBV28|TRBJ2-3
TGTGCCAGCAGTGGGACTAGCGTCGGGGATACGCAGTATTTT
CASSGTSVGDTQYF
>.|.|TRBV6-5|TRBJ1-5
TGTGCCATCGTTAGCAATCAGCCCCAGCATTTT
CAIVSNQPQHF
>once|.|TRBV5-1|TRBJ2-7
TGCGCCAGCAGCTTGGCCTGGCAGGGGGGGTACGAGCAGTACTTC
CASSLAWQGGYEQYF
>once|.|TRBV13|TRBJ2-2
TGTGCCAGCAGCTTAGGCCTGGGACCGATCACCGGGGAGCTGTTTTTT
CASSLGLGPITGELFF
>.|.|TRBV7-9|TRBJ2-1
TGTGCCAGCAGCGGGAGACGAATGTACCGGAGCTCCTACAATGAGCAGTTCTTC
CASSGRRMYRSSYNEQFF
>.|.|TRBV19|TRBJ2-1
TGTGCCAGTAGTTCCGACAGCTACAATGAGCAGTTCTTC
CASSSDSYNEQFF
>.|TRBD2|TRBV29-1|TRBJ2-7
TGCAGCGTTGCTCGGGGGGTTACCTACGAGCAGTACTTC
CSVARGVTYEQYF
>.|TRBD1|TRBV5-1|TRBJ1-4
TGCGCCAGCAGCTTGGTAGAGACAGGGTATGAAAAACTGTTTTTT
CASSLVETGYEKLFF
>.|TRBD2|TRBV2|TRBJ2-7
TGTGCCAGCAGCCCTTCGAGCGGGAGGGTCTACGAGCAGTACTTC
CASSPSSGRVYEQYF
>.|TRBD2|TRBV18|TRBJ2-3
TGTGCCAGCTCACCACCGGGACGGGAGGGCGGTATCACAGATACGCAGTATTTT
CASSPPGREGGITDTQYF
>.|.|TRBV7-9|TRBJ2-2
TGTGCCTCATGGGCGGGGAACACCGGGGAGCTGTTTTTT
CASWAGNTGELFF
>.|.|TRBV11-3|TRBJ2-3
TGTGCCAGCAGCTACTGGACAGTCACAGATACGCAGTATTTT
CASSYWTVTDTQYF
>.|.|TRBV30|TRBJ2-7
TGTGCCTGGAAGGAAGGGGCGGCCTACGAGCAGTACTTC
CAWKEGAAYEQYF